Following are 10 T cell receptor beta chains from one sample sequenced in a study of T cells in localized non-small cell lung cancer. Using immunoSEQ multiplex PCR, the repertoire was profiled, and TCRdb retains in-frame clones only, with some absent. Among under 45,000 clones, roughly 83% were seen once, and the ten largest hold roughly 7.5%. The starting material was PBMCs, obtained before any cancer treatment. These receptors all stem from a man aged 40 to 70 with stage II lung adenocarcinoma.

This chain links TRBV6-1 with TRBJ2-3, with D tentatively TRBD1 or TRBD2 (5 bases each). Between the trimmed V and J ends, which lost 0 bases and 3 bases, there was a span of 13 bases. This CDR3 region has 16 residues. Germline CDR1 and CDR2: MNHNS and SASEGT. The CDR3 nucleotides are TGTGCCAGCAGTGAAGCGGGACGCGTAGGGACAGATACGCAGTATTTT. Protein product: CASSEAGRVGTDTQYF.

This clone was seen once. As DNA, the CDR3 is TGCGCCAGCAGCCAGGGACTGCAATACACAGATACGCAGTATTTT. Protein sequence: CASSQGLQYTDTQYF. The chain employs TRBV4-1 and TRBJ2-3; D may be TRBD2 (6 bases). CDR3 size: 15 residues. Germline CDR1 MGHRA, CDR2 YSYEKL. V was pared by 3 bases and J by 2 bases, with 12 bases between.

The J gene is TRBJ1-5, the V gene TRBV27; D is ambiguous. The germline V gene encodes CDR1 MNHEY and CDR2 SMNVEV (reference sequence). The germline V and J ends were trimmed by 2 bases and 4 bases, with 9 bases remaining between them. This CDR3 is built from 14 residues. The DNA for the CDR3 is TGTGCCAGCAGTTTAAGCGCTCGTAATCAGCCCCAGCATTTT. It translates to CASSLSARNQPQHF.

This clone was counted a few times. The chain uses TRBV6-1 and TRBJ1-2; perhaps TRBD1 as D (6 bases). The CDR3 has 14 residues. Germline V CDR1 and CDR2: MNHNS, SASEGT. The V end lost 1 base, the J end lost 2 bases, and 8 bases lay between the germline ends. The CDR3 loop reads CASSEGGGNYGYTF. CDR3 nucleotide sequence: TGTGCCAGCAGTGAAGGTGGGGGCAACTATGGCTACACCTTC.

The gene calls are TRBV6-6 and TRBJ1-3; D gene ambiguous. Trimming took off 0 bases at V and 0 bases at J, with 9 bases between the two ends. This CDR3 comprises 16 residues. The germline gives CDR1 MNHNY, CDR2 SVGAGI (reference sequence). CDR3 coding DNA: TGTGCCAGCAGTTACTCGGACGTGAGCTCTGGAAACACCATATATTTT. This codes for CASSYSDVSSGNTIYF.

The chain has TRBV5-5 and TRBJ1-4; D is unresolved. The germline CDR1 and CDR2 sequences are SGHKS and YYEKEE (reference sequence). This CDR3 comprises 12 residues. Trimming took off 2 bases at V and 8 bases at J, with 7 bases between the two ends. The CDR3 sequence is CASSLREEKLFF. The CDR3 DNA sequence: TGTGCCAGCAGCTTACGAGAAGAAAAACTGTTTTTT. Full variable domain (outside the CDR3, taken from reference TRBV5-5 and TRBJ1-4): DAGVTQSPTHLIKTRGQQVTLRCSPISGHKSVSWYQQVLGQGPQFIFQYYEKEERGRGNFPDRFSARQFPNYSSELNVNALLLGDSALYLCASSLREEKLFFGSGTQLSVL.

CDR3 sequence: CASRDLKLALETQYF. DNA for the CDR3: TGTGCCAGCAGAGATCTAAAGCTAGCGTTGGAGACCCAGTACTTC. The chain links TRBV2 to TRBJ2-5; possibly TRBD2 for D (6 bases). V was pared by 6 bases and J by 5 bases, with 19 bases between. In germline, CDR1 is SNHLY, CDR2 FYNNEI. This CDR3 region has 15 residues.

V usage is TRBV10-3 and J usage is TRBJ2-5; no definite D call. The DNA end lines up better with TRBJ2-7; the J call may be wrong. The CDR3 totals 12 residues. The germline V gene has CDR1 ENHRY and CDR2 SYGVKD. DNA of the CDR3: TGTGCCATCAGTGAGGTTGCCTACGAGCAGTACTTC. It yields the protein CAISEVAYEQYF.

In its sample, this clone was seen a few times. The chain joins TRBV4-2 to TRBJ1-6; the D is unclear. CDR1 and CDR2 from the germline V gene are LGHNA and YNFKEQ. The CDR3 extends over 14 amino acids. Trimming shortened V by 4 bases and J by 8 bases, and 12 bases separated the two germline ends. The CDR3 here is CASSPRLVDSPLHF. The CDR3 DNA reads TGTGCCAGCAGCCCGAGATTAGTAGATTCACCCCTCCACTTT.

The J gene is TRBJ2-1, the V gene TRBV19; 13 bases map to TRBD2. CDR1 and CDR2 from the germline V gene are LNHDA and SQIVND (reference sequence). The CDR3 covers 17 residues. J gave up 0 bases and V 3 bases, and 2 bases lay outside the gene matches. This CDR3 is CASSMRTSGSSYNEQFF. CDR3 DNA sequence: TGTGCCAGTAGTATGCGGACTAGCGGGAGCTCCTACAATGAGCAGTTCTTC.